This record looks at one T cell receptor beta chain sequence and its context. The antigen remains unidentified. This specimen belongs to a study of cytomegalovirus exposure and HLA in healthy donors. Study-wide points: For most TCR beta V segments, an earlier analysis put the productive rate at about 87% or about 30% of the time. The listing of 150 or so TCR beta chains classed them as cytomegalovirus-associated. Reports indicate that TCR beta sequences accurately predicted the HLA-A and HLA-B alleles of most subjects.

Trimming at V came to 5 bases and at J to 6 bases, leaving 6 bases not matched to a gene. The germline V gene encodes CDR1 LNHDA and CDR2 SQIVND (reference sequence). This CDR3 has 15 amino acids. Researchers ran the PCR with 60 Vbeta and 13 Jbeta primers. The repertoire was sequenced with immunoSEQ multiplex PCR; TCRdb's copy has only in-frame clones and lacks some. The data hold roughly 130,000 clones, with about 8.5% observed a single time. Healthy bone marrow donors formed the donor group. This receptor was identified in a man aged 35 to 55 in good health and CMV-seronegative. The V call is TRBV19, the J call TRBJ2-2, with TRBD2 matching over 10 bases. Material for sequencing was PBMCs. CDR3 protein: CASSPRGLAAGELFF. The CDR3 DNA reads TGTGCCAGTAGTCCCCGCGGACTAGCGGCCGGGGAGCTGTTTTTT.